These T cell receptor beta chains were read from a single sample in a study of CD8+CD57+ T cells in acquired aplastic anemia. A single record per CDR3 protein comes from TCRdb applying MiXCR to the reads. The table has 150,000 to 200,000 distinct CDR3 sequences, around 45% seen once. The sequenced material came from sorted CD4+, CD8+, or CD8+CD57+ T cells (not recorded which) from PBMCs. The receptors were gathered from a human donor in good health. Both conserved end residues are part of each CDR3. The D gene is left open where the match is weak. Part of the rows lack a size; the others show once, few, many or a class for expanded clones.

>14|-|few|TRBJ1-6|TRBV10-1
CASSAGQRGATLHF
TGCGCCAGCAGTGCTGGGCAGAGAGGGGCCACCCTCCACTTT
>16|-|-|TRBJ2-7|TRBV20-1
CSAIGLASTLSREQYF
TGCAGTGCTATCGGTCTAGCGAGTACCCTATCGAGGGAGCAGTACTTC
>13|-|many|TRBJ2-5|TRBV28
CASSSRGVETQYF
TGTGCCAGCAGTTCAAGAGGCGTAGAGACCCAGTACTTC
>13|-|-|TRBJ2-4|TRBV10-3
CAIRKRSENIQYF
TGTGCCATCAGGAAACGATCGGAAAACATTCAGTACTTC
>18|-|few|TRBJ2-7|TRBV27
CASSLFYTPTGPRYEQYF
TGTGCCAGCAGTTTATTCTATACCCCAACCGGGCCCCGATACGAGCAGTACTTC
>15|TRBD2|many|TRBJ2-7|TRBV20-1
CSAAGLAGSSYEQYF
TGCAGTGCCGCCGGACTAGCGGGCAGCTCCTACGAGCAGTACTTC
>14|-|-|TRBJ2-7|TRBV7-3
CASSQRRISYEQYF
TGTGCCAGCAGCCAGCGACGGATCTCCTACGAGCAGTACTTC
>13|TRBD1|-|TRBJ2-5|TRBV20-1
CSAMVGGRETQYF
TGCAGTGCTATGGTAGGGGGCCGGGAGACCCAGTACTTC
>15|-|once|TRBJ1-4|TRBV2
CASSAVLGANEKLFF
TGTGCCAGCAGCGCCGTGCTGGGGGCTAATGAAAAACTGTTTTTT
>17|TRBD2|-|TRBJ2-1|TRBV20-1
CSARDVLAGGIGNEQFF
TGCAGTGCTAGAGATGTACTAGCGGGAGGGATAGGCAATGAGCAATTCTTC
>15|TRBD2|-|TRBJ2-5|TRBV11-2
CASSIGLAGFETQYF
TGTGCCAGCAGCATTGGACTAGCGGGTTTCGAGACCCAGTACTTC
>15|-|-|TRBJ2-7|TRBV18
CASSPPQGRTIEQYF
TGTGCCAGCTCACCACCCCAAGGGCGTACGATCGAGCAGTACTTC
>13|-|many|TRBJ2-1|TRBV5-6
CASSLTTTREQFF
TGTGCCAGCAGCTTGACGACGACCCGTGAGCAGTTCTTC
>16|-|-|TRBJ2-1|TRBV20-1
CSARDPGNPPYNEQFF
TGCAGCGCTAGAGATCCAGGGAACCCACCTTACAATGAGCAGTTCTTC
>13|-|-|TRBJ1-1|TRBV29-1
CSVALRGGTEAFF
TGCAGCGTTGCCTTAAGAGGTGGGACTGAAGCTTTCTTT
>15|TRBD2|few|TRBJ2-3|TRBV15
CATSGLAGFTDTQYF
TGTGCCACCAGTGGACTAGCGGGGTTCACAGATACGCAGTATTTT
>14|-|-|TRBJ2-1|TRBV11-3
CASGGDGRYNEQFF
TGTGCCAGCGGCGGTGACGGCCGCTACAATGAGCAGTTCTTC
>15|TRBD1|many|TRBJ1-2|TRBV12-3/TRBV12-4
CASSLVQGGIGGYTF
TGTGCCAGCAGTTTGGTACAGGGGGGTATTGGTGGCTACACCTTC
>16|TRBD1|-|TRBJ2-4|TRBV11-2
CASSGRDREGKNIQYF
TGTGCCAGCTCGGGGAGGGACAGGGAAGGCAAAAACATTCAGTACTTC
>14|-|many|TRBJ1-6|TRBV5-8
CASSRRDGYSPLHF
TGTGCCAGCAGCCGCCGGGACGGATATTCACCCCTCCACTTT
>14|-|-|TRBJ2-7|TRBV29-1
CSVVERESSYEQYF
TGCAGCGTTGTAGAGCGCGAGAGCTCCTACGAGCAGTACTTC
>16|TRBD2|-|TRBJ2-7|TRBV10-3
CAISDLLAGHSYEQYF
TGTGCCATCAGTGACTTACTAGCGGGGCACTCCTACGAGCAGTACTTC
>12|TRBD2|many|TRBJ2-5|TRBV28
CASCGREETQYF
TGTGCCAGCTGCGGGAGGGAAGAGACCCAGTACTTC